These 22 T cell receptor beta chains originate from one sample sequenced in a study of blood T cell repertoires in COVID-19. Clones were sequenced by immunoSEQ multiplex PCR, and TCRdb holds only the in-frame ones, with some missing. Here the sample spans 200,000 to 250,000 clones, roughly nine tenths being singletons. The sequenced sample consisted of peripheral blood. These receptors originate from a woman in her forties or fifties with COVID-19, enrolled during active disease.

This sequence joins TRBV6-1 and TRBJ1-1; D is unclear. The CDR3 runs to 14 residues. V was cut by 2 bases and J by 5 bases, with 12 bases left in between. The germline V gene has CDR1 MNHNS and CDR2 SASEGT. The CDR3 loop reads CASSEPPFGTEAFF. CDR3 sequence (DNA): TGTGCCAGCAGTGAACCCCCCTTCGGGACTGAAGCTTTCTTT.

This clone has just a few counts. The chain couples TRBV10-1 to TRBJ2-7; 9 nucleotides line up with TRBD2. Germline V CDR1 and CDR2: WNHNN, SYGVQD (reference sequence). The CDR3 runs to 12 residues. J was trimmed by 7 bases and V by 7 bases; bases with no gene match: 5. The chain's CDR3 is CASIGLAREQYV. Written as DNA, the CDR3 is TGCGCCAGCATAGGACTAGCGAGAGAGCAGTACGTC.

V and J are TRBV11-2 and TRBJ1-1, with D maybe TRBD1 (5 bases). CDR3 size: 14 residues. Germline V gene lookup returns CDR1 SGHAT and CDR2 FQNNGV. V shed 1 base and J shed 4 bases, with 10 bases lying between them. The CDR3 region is CASSLVRGGTEAFF. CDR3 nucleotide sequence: TGTGCCAGCAGCTTAGTGCGGGGGGGCACTGAAGCTTTCTTT.

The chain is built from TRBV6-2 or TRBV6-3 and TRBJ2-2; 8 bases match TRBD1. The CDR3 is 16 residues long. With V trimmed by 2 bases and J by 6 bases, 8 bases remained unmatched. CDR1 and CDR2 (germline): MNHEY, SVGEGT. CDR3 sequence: CASSYPDRVIPGELFF. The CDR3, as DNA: TGTGCCAGCAGTTACCCGGACAGGGTAATTCCCGGGGAGCTGTTTTTT.

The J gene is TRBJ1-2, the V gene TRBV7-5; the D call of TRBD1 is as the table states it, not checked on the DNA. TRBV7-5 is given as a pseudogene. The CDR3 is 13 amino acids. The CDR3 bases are TGTGCCAGAAGCCCCAGGACAGGGGCTGGCTACACCTTC. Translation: CARSPRTGAGYTF.

CDR3 bases: TGTGCCAGTAGTACCGGACACACAGATACGCAGTATTTT. Its translation is CASSTGHTDTQYF. The chain combines TRBV19 with TRBJ2-3; D is possibly TRBD1 (5 bases). Germline V CDR1 and CDR2: LNHDA, SQIVND (reference sequence). The germline V and J ends were trimmed by 4 bases and 2 bases, with 7 bases remaining between them. The CDR3 runs 13 residues.

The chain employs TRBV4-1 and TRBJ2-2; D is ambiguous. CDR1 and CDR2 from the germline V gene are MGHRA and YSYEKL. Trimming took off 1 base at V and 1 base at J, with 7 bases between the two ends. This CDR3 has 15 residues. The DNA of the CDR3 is TGCGCCAGCAGCCAAGTAGCATTGAACACCGGGGAGCTGTTTTTT. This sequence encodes CASSQVALNTGELFF.

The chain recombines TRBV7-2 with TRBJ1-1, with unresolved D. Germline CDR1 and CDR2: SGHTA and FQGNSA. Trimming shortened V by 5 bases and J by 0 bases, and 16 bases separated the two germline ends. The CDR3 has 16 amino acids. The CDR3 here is CASSPNLIEMNTEAFF. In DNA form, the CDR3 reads TGTGCCAGCAGCCCGAACCTAATAGAAATGAACACTGAAGCTTTCTTT.

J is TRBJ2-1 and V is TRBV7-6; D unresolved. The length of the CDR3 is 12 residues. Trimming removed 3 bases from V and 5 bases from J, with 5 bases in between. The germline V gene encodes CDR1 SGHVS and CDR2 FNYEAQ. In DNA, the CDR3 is TGTGCCAGCAGCTTTTTCGACAATGAGCAGTTCTTC. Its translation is CASSFFDNEQFF.

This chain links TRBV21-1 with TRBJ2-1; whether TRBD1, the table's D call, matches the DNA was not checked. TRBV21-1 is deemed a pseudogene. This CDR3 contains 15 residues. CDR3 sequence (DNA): TGTGCCAGCAGCAAAGAATCGACAGGGCACAATGAGCAGTTCTTC. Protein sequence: CASSKESTGHNEQFF.

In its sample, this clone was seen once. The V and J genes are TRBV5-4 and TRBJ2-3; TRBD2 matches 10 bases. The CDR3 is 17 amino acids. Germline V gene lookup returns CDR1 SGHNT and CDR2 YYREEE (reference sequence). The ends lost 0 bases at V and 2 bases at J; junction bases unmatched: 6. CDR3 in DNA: TGTGCCAGCAGCTTGGATCTAGCGGGGGCCATCACAGATACGCAGTATTTT. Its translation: CASSLDLAGAITDTQYF.

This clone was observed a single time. CDR3 DNA sequence: TGTGCCAGCAGCTCCCCGGGAGCTATTTATGGCTACACCTTC. Translated: CASSSPGAIYGYTF. This chain uses TRBV5-4 with TRBJ1-2, with unresolved D. Germline CDR1 is SGHNT and CDR2 is YYREEE (reference sequence). This CDR3 is built from 14 residues. V shed 3 bases and J shed 5 bases, with 14 bases lying between them.

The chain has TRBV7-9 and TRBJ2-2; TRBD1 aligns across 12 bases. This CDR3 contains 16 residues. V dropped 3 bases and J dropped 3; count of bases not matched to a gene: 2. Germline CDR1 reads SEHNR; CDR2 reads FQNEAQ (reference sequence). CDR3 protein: CASSLGTGGDTGELFF. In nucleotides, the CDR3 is TGTGCCAGCAGCTTGGGGACAGGGGGCGACACCGGGGAGCTGTTTTTT.

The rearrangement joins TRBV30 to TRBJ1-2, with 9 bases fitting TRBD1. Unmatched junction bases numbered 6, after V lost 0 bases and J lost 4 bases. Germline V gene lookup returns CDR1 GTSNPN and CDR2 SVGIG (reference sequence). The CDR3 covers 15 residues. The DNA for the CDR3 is TGTGCCTGGAGTGTATTTGGGACAGGGATCTATGGCTACACCTTC. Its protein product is CAWSVFGTGIYGYTF.

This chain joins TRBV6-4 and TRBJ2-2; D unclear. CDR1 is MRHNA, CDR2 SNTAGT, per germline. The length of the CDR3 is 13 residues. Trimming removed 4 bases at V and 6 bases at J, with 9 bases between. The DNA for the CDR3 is TGTGCCAGCAGTGTAAAGCCGGCCGGGGAGCTGTTTTTT. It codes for CASSVKPAGELFF.

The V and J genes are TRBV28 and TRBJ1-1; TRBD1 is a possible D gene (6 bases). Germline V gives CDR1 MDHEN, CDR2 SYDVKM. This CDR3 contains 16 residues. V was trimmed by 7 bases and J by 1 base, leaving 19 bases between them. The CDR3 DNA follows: TGTGCCAGCAAGGTGCGTGACAGGTTACCGAACACTGAAGCTTTCTTT. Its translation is CASKVRDRLPNTEAFF.

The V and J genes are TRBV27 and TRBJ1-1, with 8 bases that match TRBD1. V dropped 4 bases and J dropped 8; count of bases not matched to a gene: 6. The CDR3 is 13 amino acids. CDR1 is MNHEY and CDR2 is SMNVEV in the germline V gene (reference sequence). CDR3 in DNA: TGTGCCAGCAGTTCAAGGGACAGGCCGGAAGCTTTCTTT. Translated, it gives CASSSRDRPEAFF.

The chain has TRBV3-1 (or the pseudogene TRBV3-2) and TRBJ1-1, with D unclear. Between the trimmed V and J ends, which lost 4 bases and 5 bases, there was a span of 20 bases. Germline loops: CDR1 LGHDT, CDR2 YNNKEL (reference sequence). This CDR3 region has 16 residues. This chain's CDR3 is CASSRLPVGSRTEAFF. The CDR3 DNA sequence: TGTGCCAGCAGCCGATTACCCGTCGGGTCTCGGACTGAAGCTTTCTTT.

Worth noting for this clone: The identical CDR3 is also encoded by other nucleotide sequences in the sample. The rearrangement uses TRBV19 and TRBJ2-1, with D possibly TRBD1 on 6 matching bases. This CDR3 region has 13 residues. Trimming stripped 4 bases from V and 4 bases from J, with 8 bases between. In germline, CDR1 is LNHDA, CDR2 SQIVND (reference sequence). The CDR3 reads CASSTTGYNEQFF. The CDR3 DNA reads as TGTGCCAGTAGTACCACAGGGTACAATGAGCAGTTCTTC.

CDR3 amino acids: CASSPVGHWQFF. CDR3 in DNA: TGTGCCAGCAGCCCAGTGGGACATTGGCAGTTCTTC. J is TRBJ2-1 and V is TRBV13, with D perhaps TRBD1 (6 bases). V lost 5 bases, J lost 12 bases, and 14 bases lay in between. CDR1 is PRHDT and CDR2 is FYEKMQ in the germline V gene (reference sequence). The CDR3 totals 12 residues.

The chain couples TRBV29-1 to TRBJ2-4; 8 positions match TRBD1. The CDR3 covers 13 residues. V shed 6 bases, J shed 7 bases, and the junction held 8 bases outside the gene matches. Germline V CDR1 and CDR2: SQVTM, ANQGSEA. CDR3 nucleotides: TGCAGCGTGACCGACAGGGGAGCGAACATTCAGTACTTC. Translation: CSVTDRGANIQYF.

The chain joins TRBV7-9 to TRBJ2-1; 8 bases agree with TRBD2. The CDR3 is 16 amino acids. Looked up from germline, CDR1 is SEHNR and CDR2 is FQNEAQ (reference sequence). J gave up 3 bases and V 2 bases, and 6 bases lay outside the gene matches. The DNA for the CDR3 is TGTGCCAGCAGCTTAAACAGCGGGGGCCTCTACAATGAGCAGTTCTTC. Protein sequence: CASSLNSGGLYNEQFF. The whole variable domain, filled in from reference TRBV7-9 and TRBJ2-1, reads DTGVSQNPRHKITKRGQNVTFRCDPISEHNRLYWYRQTLGQGPEFLTYFQNEAQLEKSRLLSDRFSAERPKGSFSTLEIQRTEQGDSAMYLCASSLNSGGLYNEQFFGPGTRLTVL.